The 27 T cell receptor beta chains reported below all come from one sample, sequenced in a study of neurological immune-mediated disorders. TCRdb recomputed calls from the 5' RACE reads with MiXCR, one row per CDR3 protein. The sample includes about 52,000 distinct CDR3 sequences, roughly 3.8% of them seen just once. Material: PBMCs. These receptors originate from a man in his sixties with multiple sclerosis.

This clonotype was found many times. V and J are TRBV27 and TRBJ1-6; no definite D call. This CDR3 region has 18 residues. V was cut by 3 bases and J by 0 bases, with 15 bases left in between. Germline loops: CDR1 MNHEY, CDR2 SMNVEV (reference sequence). This CDR3 is CASSFMKAASSYNSPLHF. The DNA for the CDR3 is TGTGCCAGCAGTTTTATGAAGGCCGCCAGCTCCTATAATTCACCCCTCCACTTT.

This clonotype was recorded at least ten times. DNA for the CDR3: TGTGCCAGCAGTTACACTTCTCCCTCCCTAGCGGTAACTTACAATGAGCAGTTCTTC. This gives the protein CASSYTSPSLAVTYNEQFF. The chain uses TRBV6-5 and TRBJ2-1; 7 bases match TRBD2. From germline, CDR1 is MNHEY and CDR2 SVGAGI. This CDR3 is 19 amino acids long. Unmatched junction bases numbered 17, after V lost 2 bases and J lost 4 bases.

This clonotype appeared many times. The chain uses TRBV5-5 and TRBJ2-3; D tentatively reads TRBD1 or TRBD2 (6 bases each). V lost 2 bases to trimming and J lost 0 bases, with 13 bases between them. Germline V lookup: CDR1 SGHKS, CDR2 YYEKEE (reference sequence). This CDR3 has 16 residues. The CDR3 sequence is CASSFEGGGSTDTQYF. The CDR3 DNA is TGTGCCAGCAGCTTCGAGGGGGGCGGTAGCACAGATACGCAGTATTTT.

In this sample, this clonotype turned up many times. This chain joins TRBV20-1 and TRBJ1-2, with TRBD1 identical over 12 bases. The V and J ends lost 7 bases and 7 bases, in that order; junction bases with no gene match: 7. This CDR3 has 13 residues. Looked up from germline, CDR1 is DFQATT and CDR2 is SNEGSKA (reference sequence). The CDR3 DNA is TGCAGTGAAGGGACAGGGGGCGCGGGTGGCTACACCTTC. Protein sequence: CSEGTGGAGGYTF.

There are many counts of this clonotype. This chain connects TRBV5-1 to TRBJ1-4; unclear D gene. The V end lost 4 bases, the J end lost 8 bases, and 18 bases lay between the germline ends. The germline gives CDR1 SGHRS, CDR2 YFSETQ. The CDR3 consists of 15 residues. DNA for the CDR3: TGCGCCAGCAGCCCCCAGGTCCCGGAGGGCGAAAAACTGTTTTTT. Amino acids: CASSPQVPEGEKLFF.

Many counts were recorded for this clonotype. The rearrangement uses TRBV5-6 and TRBJ2-1; D unresolved. V was trimmed by 4 bases and J by 0 bases, leaving 14 bases between them. The CDR3 is 16 residues long. In germline, CDR1 is SGHDT, CDR2 YYEEEE. In DNA form, the CDR3 reads TGTGCCAGCAGCAGTGCCCAGACGGACTCCTACAATGAGCAGTTCTTC. As protein: CASSSAQTDSYNEQFF.

This clonotype occurred many times. V gene TRBV29-1 combines with J gene TRBJ2-7; 12 bases align to TRBD1. Germline V gene sequence: CDR1 SQVTM, CDR2 ANQGSEA. The CDR3 has 13 residues. V gave up 7 bases and J gave up 9 bases; unmatched junction bases: 10. CDR3 DNA: TGCAGCGCCGAGGGGACAGGGGGCCCGTGGCAGTACTTC. Its protein is CSAEGTGGPWQYF.

This clonotype appeared a few times. The V gene is TRBV14, the J gene TRBJ1-2, with 7 bases identical to TRBD1. CDR3 size: 13 residues. V lost 6 bases to trimming and J lost 9 bases; unmatched junction nucleotides: 10. CDR1 and CDR2 from the germline V gene are SGHDN and FVKESK. CDR3 sequence: CASRRQDRDRYTF. CDR3 DNA: TGTGCCAGCAGACGACAAGACAGGGACCGCTACACCTTC.

This clonotype was seen only a few times. The chain employs TRBV29-1 and TRBJ1-2, with D possibly being TRBD1 (6 bases). The CDR3 runs to 13 residues. Germline V gene data show CDR1 as SQVTM and CDR2 as ANQGSEA. The V and J ends lost 7 bases and 0 bases respectively, with 12 bases between them. The CDR3 sequence is CSDRDTTNYGYTF. The CDR3 nucleotides are TGCAGCGACCGGGACACCACTAACTATGGCTACACCTTC.

There are a few counts of this clonotype. The genes are TRBV29-1 and TRBJ2-7; D may be TRBD1 or TRBD2 (5 bases each). The germline CDR1 and CDR2 sequences are SQVTM and ANQGSEA. The CDR3 has 17 amino acids. V was shortened by 5 bases and J by 0 bases, with 23 bases between the two germline ends. The CDR3, as DNA: TGCAGCGTTAGGGGCATTGGTGTGGCGGGTAACTCCTACGAGCAGTACTTC. Translating gives CSVRGIGVAGNSYEQYF.

In this sample, this clonotype turned up many times. The J gene is TRBJ2-4, the V gene TRBV28; D uncertain. Trimming removed 5 bases at V and 6 bases at J, with 11 bases between. Looked up from germline, CDR1 is MDHEN and CDR2 is SYDVKM. The CDR3 is 13 amino acids. The CDR3 DNA reads as TGTGCCAGCAGTCTTGGCGCGGCAAACATTCAGTACTTC. This encodes CASSLGAANIQYF.

This clonotype showed up many times. The chain carries TRBV12-3 or TRBV12-4 and TRBJ1-2; 7 nucleotides match TRBD1. V was clipped by 1 base and J by 2 bases; unmatched bases: 1. The CDR3 consists of 14 residues. CDR3 bases: TGTGCCAGCAGTTTAGGCAGGGGGAACTATGGCTACACCTTC. Its protein product is CASSLGRGNYGYTF.

The chain has TRBV11-2 and TRBJ2-3; maybe TRBD2 (5 bases). The CDR3 is made up of 15 amino acids. Germline CDR1 reads SGHAT; CDR2 reads FQNNGV. Trimming took off 3 bases at V and 7 bases at J, with 17 bases between the two ends. The CDR3 sequence: CASSFSDPGLNTQYF. In DNA form, the CDR3 reads TGTGCCAGCAGCTTCAGCGACCCGGGGTTGAATACGCAGTATTTT.

This clonotype was detected many times. The chain joins TRBV20-1 to TRBJ2-1; D might be TRBD1 (5 bases). Germline V gene sequence: CDR1 DFQATT, CDR2 SNEGSKA (reference sequence). The CDR3 covers 12 residues. The V and J ends lost 5 bases and 9 bases respectively, with 14 bases between them. CDR3 coding DNA: TGCAGTGCTGTTAGGCGTAGGGGTGAGCAGTTCTTC. This translates into CSAVRRRGEQFF.

This clonotype was found many times. The chain joins TRBV5-1 to TRBJ1-1; D ambiguous. This CDR3 is built from 13 residues. The germline gives CDR1 SGHRS, CDR2 YFSETQ. V lost 5 bases to trimming and J lost 5 bases, with 13 bases between them. CDR3 sequence: CASRLTTGTEAFF. CDR3 nucleotide sequence: TGCGCCAGCAGACTAACAACGGGGACTGAAGCTTTCTTT.

This clonotype was seen more than once but under ten times. The chain carries TRBV4-1 and TRBJ1-1, with D unresolved. Looked up from germline, CDR1 is MGHRA and CDR2 is YSYEKL. This CDR3 region has 15 residues. Trimming cost V 1 base and J 3 bases, with 12 bases left between them. Here the CDR3 reads CASSQVGYADTEAFF. The DNA for the CDR3 is TGCGCCAGCAGCCAAGTTGGTTATGCGGACACTGAAGCTTTCTTT.

This clonotype was counted ten times or more. The chain is built from TRBV20-1 and TRBJ2-2; the D is unclear. This CDR3 contains 13 residues. Germline assignment: CDR1 DFQATT and CDR2 SNEGSKA (reference sequence). The CDR3 here is CMTPEINTGELFF. The CDR3 bases are TGCATGACACCAGAAATAAACACCGGGGAGCTGTTTTTT.

The V gene is TRBV11-2, the J gene TRBJ1-5, with D unclear. V dropped 5 bases and J dropped 0 bases, with 11 bases sitting between them. Germline values: CDR1 SGHAT, CDR2 FQNNGV. There are 15 residues in the CDR3. CDR3 sequence (DNA): TGTGCCAGCAGCCTCAGAGGCTATAGCAATCAGCCCCAGCATTTT. Encoded protein: CASSLRGYSNQPQHF.

In this sample, this clonotype turned up many times. The chain is built from TRBV5-6 and TRBJ1-6; 7 bases are shared with TRBD1. The CDR3 loop spans 15 amino acids. The germline V gene has CDR1 SGHDT and CDR2 YYEEEE. V was clipped by 4 bases and J by 10 bases; unmatched bases: 11. The CDR3 nucleotides read TGTGCCAGCAGCCGGAGACAGGGTGCGACCTCACCCCTCCACTTT. Protein: CASSRRQGATSPLHF.

This clonotype was detected many times. The gene calls are TRBV6-2 or TRBV6-3 and TRBJ2-7; 10 nucleotides line up with TRBD1. This CDR3 region has 16 residues. Per the germline V gene, CDR1 is MNHEY and CDR2 is SVGEGT. After removal of 2 bases from V and 6 bases from J, the junction contained 10 bases not matched to a gene. CDR3 nucleotides: TGTGCCAGCAGTTACGAGGGCCCGGGACAGGGGTCCGAGCAGTACTTC. This sequence encodes CASSYEGPGQGSEQYF.

This clonotype was recorded at least ten times. The rearrangement joins TRBV7-9 to TRBJ2-1; tentatively, D is TRBD2 (6 bases). The CDR3 contains 12 residues. Trimming cost V 4 bases and J 6 bases, with 7 bases left between them. CDR1 is SEHNR, CDR2 FQNEAQ, per germline (reference sequence). As DNA, the CDR3 is TGTGCCAGCAGCTGGAGGGCCAATGAGCAGTTCTTC. Amino acids: CASSWRANEQFF. Together with reference TRBV7-9 and TRBJ2-1, the CDR3 gives the full variable domain: DTGVSQNPRHKITKRGQNVTFRCDPISEHNRLYWYRQTLGQGPEFLTYFQNEAQLEKSRLLSDRFSAERPKGSFSTLEIQRTEQGDSAMYLCASSWRANEQFFGPGTRLTVL.

This clonotype was picked up many times. The rearrangement joins TRBV27 to TRBJ2-7, with D perhaps matching TRBD2 (8 bases). Germline assignment: CDR1 MNHEY and CDR2 SMNVEV (reference sequence). Trimming took 6 bases from V and 3 from J, leaving 18 bases between them. The CDR3 extends over 15 amino acids. Here the CDR3 DNA reads TGTGCCAGCAGGCGGCAGGGGGGACTAGGCTACGAGCAGTACTTC. It specifies CASRRQGGLGYEQYF.

This clonotype has ten or more counts. CDR3 sequence reads: CSGGQGGEAFF. The CDR3 coding sequence is TGCAGCGGCGGACAGGGCGGTGAAGCTTTCTTT. J is TRBJ1-1 and V is TRBV29-1; 8 bases are a match to TRBD1. CDR1 is SQVTM, CDR2 ANQGSEA, per germline. The CDR3 is 11 residues long. After removal of 7 bases from V and 7 bases from J, the junction contained 5 bases not matched to a gene.

The table lists this clonotype with many counts. This chain links TRBV27 with TRBJ2-1, with D possibly matching TRBD2 (6 bases). The CDR3 is made up of 16 amino acids. Germline loops: CDR1 MNHEY, CDR2 SMNVEV (reference sequence). Between the trimmed V and J ends, which lost 2 bases and 2 bases, there was a span of 13 bases. CDR3: CASSLVAGRPYNEQFF. As DNA, the CDR3 is TGTGCCAGCAGTTTAGTGGCGGGGAGGCCCTACAATGAGCAGTTCTTC.

This clonotype was seen at least ten times. The chain employs TRBV12-3 or TRBV12-4 and TRBJ1-1, with D perhaps TRBD1 (5 bases). The CDR3 extends over 13 amino acids. Trimming took 8 bases from V and 4 from J, leaving 14 bases between them. The CDR3 bases are TGTGCCAGCGATAGTCGGGACTTCACTGAAGCTTTCTTT. Residues: CASDSRDFTEAFF.

This clonotype has ten or more counts. The V gene is TRBV7-2, the J gene TRBJ2-5, with 7 nucleotides matching TRBD1. The V gene's germline CDR1 is SGHTA and CDR2 FQGNSA. V shed 4 bases, J shed 4 bases, and the junction held 9 bases outside the gene matches. CDR3 length equals 15 residues. The CDR3 reads CASSSNRGTSETQYF. The CDR3 nucleotides are TGTGCCAGCAGCTCGAACAGGGGCACCTCAGAGACCCAGTACTTC. Using reference TRBV7-2 and TRBJ2-5 for the parts outside the CDR3, the full variable domain is GAGVSQSPSNKVTEKGKDVELRCDPISGHTALYWYRQSLGQGLEFLIYFQGNSAPDKSGLPSDRFSAERTGGSVSTLTIQRTQQEDSAVYLCASSSNRGTSETQYFGPGTRLLVL.

At least ten counts were recorded for this clonotype. The gene calls are TRBV6-1 and TRBJ2-1; 8 bases map to TRBD1. Germline CDR1 is MNHNS and CDR2 is SASEGT. The CDR3 is 15 residues long. Trimming removed 5 bases from V and 2 bases from J; junction bases left unmatched: 5. DNA of the CDR3: TGTGCCAGCAGTTCGGACAGGGTCCCCTACAATGAGCAGTTCTTC. Protein product: CASSSDRVPYNEQFF.